The TCR beta chain under discussion was sequenced for a study of response to subunit inactivated influenza vaccine (dated by TCRdb to 2016 to 2018). Turning to the overall study: The study used deep quantitative T cell receptor repertoire profiling to track responses to a trivalent subunit inactivated influenza vaccine.

Preparation of the library involved RT-PCR. Sequencing took place on an Illumina HiSeq 2500. The public reads were reanalyzed by TCRdb: fastp trimming at Q25, MiXCR alignment, in-frame beta chains only. Rows merge per CDR3 protein into single entries with the most common DNA and genes. The sample table records under 850,000 distinct CDR3 sequences; roughly 18% of these occur just once. Together, the top ten hold under 13% of the sample. This clonotype was recorded a few times. Which antigen it targets is not known. No base-level quality is on record; no much larger clone is a single base apart. Study-wide findings and limitations: It was suggested by the authors that each seasonal influenza vaccination may recruit only a limited number of new T cells.

The CDR3 spans 14 residues, from the cysteine through the phenylalanine. Only CDR3 DNA is held: 42 bases, read in frame from base 1. The V and J ends are trimmed by 5 bases and 2 bases, leaving 10 bases between them. Based on the germline V gene, the CDR1 and CDR2 sequences are MNHEY and SVGEGT. The source of this sequence is a man aged 50 or older who received an inactivated influenza vaccine. Donor details come from another sample of the same person, matched by shared clones. The sample was PBMCs from blood, taken roughly 5 days after vaccination. The chain is encoded by TRBV6-2 or TRBV6-3 joined to TRBJ2-1; the D gene cannot be resolved reliably. The CDR3: CASSGRWAYNEQFF. Here is the DNA: TGTGCCAGCAGTGGGCGGTGGGCCTACAATGAGCAGTTCTTC.